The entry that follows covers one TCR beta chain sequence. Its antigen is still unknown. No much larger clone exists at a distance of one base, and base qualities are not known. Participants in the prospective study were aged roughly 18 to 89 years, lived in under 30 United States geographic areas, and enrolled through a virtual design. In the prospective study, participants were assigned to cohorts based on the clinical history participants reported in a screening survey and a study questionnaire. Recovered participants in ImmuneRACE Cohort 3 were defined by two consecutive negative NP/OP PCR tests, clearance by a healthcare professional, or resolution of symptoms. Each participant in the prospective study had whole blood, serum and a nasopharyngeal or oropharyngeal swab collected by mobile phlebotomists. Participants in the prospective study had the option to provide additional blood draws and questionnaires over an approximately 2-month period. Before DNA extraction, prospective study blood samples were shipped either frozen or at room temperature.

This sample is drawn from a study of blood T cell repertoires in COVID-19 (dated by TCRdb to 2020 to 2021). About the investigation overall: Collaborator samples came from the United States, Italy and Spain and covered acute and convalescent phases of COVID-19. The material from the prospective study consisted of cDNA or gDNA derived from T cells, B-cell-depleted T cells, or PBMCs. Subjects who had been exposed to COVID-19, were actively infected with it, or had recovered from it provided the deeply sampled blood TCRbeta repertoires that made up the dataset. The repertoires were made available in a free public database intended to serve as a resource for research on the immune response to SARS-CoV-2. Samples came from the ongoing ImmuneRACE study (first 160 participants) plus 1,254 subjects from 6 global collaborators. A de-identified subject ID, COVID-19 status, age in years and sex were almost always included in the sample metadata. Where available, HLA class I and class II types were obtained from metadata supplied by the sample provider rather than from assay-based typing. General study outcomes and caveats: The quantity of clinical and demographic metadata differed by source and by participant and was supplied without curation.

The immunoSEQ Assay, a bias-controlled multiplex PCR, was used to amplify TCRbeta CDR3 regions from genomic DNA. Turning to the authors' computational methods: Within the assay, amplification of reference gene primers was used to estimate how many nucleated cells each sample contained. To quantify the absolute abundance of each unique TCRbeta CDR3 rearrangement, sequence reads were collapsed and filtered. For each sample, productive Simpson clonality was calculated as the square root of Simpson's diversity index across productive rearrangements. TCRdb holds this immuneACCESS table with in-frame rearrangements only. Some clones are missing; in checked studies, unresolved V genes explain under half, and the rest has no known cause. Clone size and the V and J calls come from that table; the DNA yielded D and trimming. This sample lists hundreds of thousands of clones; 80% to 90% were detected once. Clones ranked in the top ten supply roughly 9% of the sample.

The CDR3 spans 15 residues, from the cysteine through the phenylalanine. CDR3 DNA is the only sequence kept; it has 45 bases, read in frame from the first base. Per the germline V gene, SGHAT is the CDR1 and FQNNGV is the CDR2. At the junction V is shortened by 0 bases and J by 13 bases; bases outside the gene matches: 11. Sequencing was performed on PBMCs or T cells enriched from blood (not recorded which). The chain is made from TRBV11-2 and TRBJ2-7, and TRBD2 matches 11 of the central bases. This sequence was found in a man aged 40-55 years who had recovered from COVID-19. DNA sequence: TGTGCCAGCAGCTTAGAGAACCTAGCGGGAGGATCCCTATACTTC. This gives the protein CASSLENLAGGSLYF.